This T cell receptor (beta chain) comes out of a study of technical replicates of blood from a few donors. Germline V gene sequence: CDR1 GTSNPN, CDR2 SVGIG (reference sequence). V lost 0 bases to trimming and J lost 0 bases; unmatched junction nucleotides: 0. This CDR3 spans 14 amino acids. A word on this clone: This sample also contains other DNA sequences that code for the same CDR3.

The table came from immunoSEQ multiplex PCR; TCRdb's copy has only in-frame clones and leaves some out. Found here are tens of thousands of clones, approximately 75% of them singletons; the top ten hold around 3.9%. The clonotype comes from a human donor in good health. Some clones in this sample may be carry-over from other donors' samples. This chain links TRBV30 with TRBJ2-3, with 7 bases that match TRBD2. The source material was PBMCs. CDR3 in amino acids: CAWSVGGSTDTQYF. The CDR3, as DNA: TGTGCCTGGAGTGTGGGGGGGAGCACAGATACGCAGTATTTT.